This TCR beta chain is drawn from a study of molecular identifiers for immune sequencing clone quantification. On this clonotype: Its target is not known. A read error may be the cause here, since a much bigger clone is one base away.

The CDR3 contains 13 residues. In germline, CDR1 is MNHEY, CDR2 SMNVEV (reference sequence). A single record per CDR3 protein comes from TCRdb applying MiXCR to the PCR reads. The sample includes about half a million distinct CDR3 sequences, 20% to 25% of them seen just once. With RNA at 10%, 30% or 50%, naive CD8 libraries came from roughly 20,000 to 1,000,000 sorted cells. Study outcomes and limitations: Around 940,000 naive cells reportedly did not prevent detection of spiked Jurkat TCR RNA from one cell. In CMV-specific effectors, clones above 20 copies held over 99% of molecules; naive, under 1%.

Sequencing was done on a sample of naive CD8+ T cells from blood, with Jurkat cell RNA spiked in. Subset: FACS-sorted CD8+CD4-CCR7+CD45RA+ naive T cells. This receptor was identified in a human donor in good health. Some libraries in this study had Jurkat cell RNA spiked in. V gene TRBV27 combines with J gene TRBJ2-7; 10 bases match TRBD2. The CDR3 here is CVSKAGGSYEQYF. For the CDR3, the DNA is TGTGTCAGCAAAGCGGGAGGGTCCTACGAGCAGTACTTC.